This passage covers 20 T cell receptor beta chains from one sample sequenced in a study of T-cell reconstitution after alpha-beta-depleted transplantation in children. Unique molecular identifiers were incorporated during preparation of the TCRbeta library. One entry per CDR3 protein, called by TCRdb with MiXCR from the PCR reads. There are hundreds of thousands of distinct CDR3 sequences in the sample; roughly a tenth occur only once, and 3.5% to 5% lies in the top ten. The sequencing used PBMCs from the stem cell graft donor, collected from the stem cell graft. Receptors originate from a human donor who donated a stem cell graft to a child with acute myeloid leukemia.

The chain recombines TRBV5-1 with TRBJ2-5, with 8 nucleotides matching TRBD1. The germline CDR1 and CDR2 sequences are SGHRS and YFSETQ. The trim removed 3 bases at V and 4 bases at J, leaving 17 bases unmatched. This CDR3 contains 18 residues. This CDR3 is CASSSSPPQGVDRETQYF. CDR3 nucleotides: TGCGCCAGCAGCTCGAGCCCTCCACAGGGGGTAGATAGAGAGACCCAGTACTTC.

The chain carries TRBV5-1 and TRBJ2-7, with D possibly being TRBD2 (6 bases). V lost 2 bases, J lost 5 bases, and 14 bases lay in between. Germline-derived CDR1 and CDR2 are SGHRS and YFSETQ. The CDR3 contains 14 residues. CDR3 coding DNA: TGCGCCAGCAGCTTCCGGGACTTGGTGAACGAGCAGTACTTC. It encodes CASSFRDLVNEQYF.

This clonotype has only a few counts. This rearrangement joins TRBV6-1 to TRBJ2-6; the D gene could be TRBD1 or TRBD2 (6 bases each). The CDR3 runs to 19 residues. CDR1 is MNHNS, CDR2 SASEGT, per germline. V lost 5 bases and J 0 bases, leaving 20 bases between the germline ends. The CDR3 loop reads CASSKRRGGGSSGANVLTF. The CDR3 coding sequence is TGTGCCAGCAGTAAGAGACGAGGAGGGGGAAGCTCTGGGGCCAACGTCCTGACTTTC.

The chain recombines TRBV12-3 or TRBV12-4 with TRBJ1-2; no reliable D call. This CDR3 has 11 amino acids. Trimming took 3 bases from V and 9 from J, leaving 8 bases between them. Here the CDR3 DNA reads TGTGCCAGCAGTTTTACAGATCGCTACACCTTC. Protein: CASSFTDRYTF.

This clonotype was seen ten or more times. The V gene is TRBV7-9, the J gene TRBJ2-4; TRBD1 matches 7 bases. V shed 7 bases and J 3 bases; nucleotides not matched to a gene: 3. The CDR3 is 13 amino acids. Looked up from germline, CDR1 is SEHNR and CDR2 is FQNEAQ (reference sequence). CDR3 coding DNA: TGTGCCAGCAACTCAGGGGGCAAAAACATTCAGTACTTC. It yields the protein CASNSGGKNIQYF.

Here the CDR3 DNA reads TGTGCCAGCAGCTTAGGAGAGGACAGGGGGTTGGATGAGCAGTTCTTC. This encodes CASSLGEDRGLDEQFF. The rearrangement uses TRBV11-3 and TRBJ2-1; 10 nucleotides agree with TRBD1. V dropped 1 base and J dropped 8; count of bases not matched to a gene: 8. CDR1 is SGHNT and CDR2 is YENEEA in the germline V gene. This CDR3 is built from 16 residues. Looking up the rest from reference TRBV11-3 and TRBJ2-1 gives the full variable domain: EAGVVQSPRYKIIEKKQPVAFWCNPISGHNTLYWYLQNLGQGPELLIRYENEEAVDDSQLPKDRFSAERLKGVDSTLKIQPAELGDSAVYLCASSLGEDRGLDEQFFGPGTRLTVL.

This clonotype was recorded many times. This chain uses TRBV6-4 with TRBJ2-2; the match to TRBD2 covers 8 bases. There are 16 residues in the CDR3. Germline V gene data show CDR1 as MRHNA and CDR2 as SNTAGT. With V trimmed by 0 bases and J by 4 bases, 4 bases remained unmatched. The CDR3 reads CASSDSAGGPTGELFF. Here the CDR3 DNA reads TGTGCCAGCAGTGACTCGGCGGGAGGCCCCACCGGGGAGCTGTTTTTT.

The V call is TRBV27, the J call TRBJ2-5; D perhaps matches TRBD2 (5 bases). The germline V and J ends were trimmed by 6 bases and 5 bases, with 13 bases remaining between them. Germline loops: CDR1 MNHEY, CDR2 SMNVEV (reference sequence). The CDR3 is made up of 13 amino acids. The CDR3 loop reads CASRLGLGETQYF. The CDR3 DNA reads TGTGCCAGCAGACTAGGTCTGGGGGAGACCCAGTACTTC.

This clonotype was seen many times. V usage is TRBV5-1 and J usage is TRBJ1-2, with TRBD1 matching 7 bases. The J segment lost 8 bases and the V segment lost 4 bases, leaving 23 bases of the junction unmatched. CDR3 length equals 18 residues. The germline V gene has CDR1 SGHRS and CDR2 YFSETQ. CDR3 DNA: TGCGCCAGCAGCAGACAACCACAGGGGATGCTAACGGAGGGAGGCTACACCTTC. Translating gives CASSRQPQGMLTEGGYTF.

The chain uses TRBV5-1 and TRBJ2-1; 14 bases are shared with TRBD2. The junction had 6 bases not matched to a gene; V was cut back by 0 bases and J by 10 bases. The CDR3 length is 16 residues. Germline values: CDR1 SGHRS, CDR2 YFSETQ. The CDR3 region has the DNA TGCGCCAGCAGCTTGGGACTAGCGGGAGGGCCTAGGGAGCAGTTCTTC. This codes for CASSLGLAGGPREQFF.

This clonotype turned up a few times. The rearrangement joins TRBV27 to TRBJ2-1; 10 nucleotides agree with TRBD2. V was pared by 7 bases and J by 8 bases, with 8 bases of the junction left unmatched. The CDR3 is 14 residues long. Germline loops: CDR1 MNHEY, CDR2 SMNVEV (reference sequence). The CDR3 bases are TGTGCCAGCAATAAAGCGGGAGGGCTAGATGAGCAGTTCTTC. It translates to CASNKAGGLDEQFF.

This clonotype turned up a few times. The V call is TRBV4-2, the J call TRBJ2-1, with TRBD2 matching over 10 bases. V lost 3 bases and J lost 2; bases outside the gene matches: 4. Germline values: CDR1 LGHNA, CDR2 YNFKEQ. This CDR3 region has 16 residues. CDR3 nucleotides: TGTGCCAGCAGCCACTCCCTAGCGGGAGCCTACAATGAGCAGTTCTTC. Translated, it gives CASSHSLAGAYNEQFF.

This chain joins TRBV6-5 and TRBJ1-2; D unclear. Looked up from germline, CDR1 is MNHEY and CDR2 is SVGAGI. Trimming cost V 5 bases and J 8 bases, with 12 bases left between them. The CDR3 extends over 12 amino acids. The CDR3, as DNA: TGTGCCAGCAGTCAAAACCCGGGGGGCTACACCTTC. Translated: CASSQNPGGYTF.

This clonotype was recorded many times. CDR3 protein: CASSLLLAGQTDTQYF. The DNA for the CDR3 is TGTGCCAGCAGCTTGTTGTTAGCGGGTCAAACAGATACGCAGTATTTT. The chain carries TRBV7-6 and TRBJ2-3, with TRBD2 identical over 7 bases. V shed 3 bases and J 3 bases; nucleotides not matched to a gene: 9. CDR1 and CDR2 (germline): SGHVS, FNYEAQ. The CDR3 is made up of 16 amino acids.

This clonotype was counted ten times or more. The CDR3 reads CASSLWEYEQYF. CDR3 nucleotide sequence: TGTGCCAGCAGCTTATGGGAATACGAGCAGTACTTC. V is TRBV7-2 and J is TRBJ2-7, with D unresolved. The V end lost 2 bases, the J end lost 4 bases, and 6 bases lay between the germline ends. The CDR3 length is 12 residues. The germline V gene has CDR1 SGHTA and CDR2 FQGNSA.

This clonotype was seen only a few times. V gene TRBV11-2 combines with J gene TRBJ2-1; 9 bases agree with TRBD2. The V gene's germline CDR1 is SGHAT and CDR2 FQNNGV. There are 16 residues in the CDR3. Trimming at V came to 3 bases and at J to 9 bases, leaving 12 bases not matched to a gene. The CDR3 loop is CASSFLMAGGPGEQFF. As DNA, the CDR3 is TGTGCCAGCAGCTTCTTGATGGCGGGAGGGCCTGGTGAGCAGTTCTTC.

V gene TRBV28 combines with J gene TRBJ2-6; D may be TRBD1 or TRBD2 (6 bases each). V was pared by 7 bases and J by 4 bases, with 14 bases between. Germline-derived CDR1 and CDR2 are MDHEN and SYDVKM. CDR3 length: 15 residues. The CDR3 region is CASTSPGAGANVLTF. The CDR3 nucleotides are TGTGCCAGCACGTCGCCGGGGGCCGGGGCCAACGTCCTGACTTTC.

As DNA, the CDR3 is TGCGCCAGCAGCCAAAACTCCGGCGGAGGAAAACTGTTTTTT. Translated, it gives CASSQNSGGGKLFF. V gene TRBV5-1 combines with J gene TRBJ1-4; D is unresolved. Germline CDR1 is SGHRS and CDR2 is YFSETQ. CDR3 size: 14 residues. Trimming removed 4 bases at V and 10 bases at J, with 17 bases between. Combining the CDR3 with reference TRBV5-1 and TRBJ1-4 gives the whole variable domain KAGVTQTPRYLIKTRGQQVTLSCSPISGHRSVSWYQQTPGQGLQFLFEYFSETQRNKGNFPGRFSGRQFSNSRSEMNVSTLELGDSALYLCASSQNSGGGKLFFGSGTQLSVL.

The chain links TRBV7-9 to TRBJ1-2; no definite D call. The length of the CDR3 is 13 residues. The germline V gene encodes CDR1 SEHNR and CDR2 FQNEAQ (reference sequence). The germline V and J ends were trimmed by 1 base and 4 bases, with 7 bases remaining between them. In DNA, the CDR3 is TGTGCCAGCAGCTTAGTCCAGCTCTATGGCTACACCTTC. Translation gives CASSLVQLYGYTF.

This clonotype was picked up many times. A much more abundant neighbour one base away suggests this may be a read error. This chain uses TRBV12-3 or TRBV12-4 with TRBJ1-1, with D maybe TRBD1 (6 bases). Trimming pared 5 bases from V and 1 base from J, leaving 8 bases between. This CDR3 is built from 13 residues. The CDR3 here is CASSIQGNTEAFF. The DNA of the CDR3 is TGTGCCAGCAGTATACAGGGGAACACTGAAGCTTTCTTT.